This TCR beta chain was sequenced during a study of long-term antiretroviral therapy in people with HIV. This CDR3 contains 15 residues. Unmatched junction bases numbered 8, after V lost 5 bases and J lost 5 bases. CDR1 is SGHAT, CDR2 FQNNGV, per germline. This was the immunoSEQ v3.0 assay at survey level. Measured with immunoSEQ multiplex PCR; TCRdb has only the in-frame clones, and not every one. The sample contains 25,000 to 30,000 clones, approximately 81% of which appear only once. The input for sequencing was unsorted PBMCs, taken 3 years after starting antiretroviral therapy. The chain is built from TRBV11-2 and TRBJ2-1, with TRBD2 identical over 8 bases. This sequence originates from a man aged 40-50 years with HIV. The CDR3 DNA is TGTGCCAGCAGCCCCTCCGGGGGGGTAAACAATGAGCAGTTCTTC. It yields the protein CASSPSGGVNNEQFF. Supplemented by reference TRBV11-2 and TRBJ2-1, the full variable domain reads EAGVAQSPRYKIIEKRQSVAFWCNPISGHATLYWYQQILGQGPKLLIQFQNNGVVDDSQLPKDRFSAERLKGVDSTLKIQPAKLEDSAVYLCASSPSGGVNNEQFFGPGTRLTVL.